This TCR beta chain was identified in a study of tumor-infiltrating lymphocytes in oesophageal squamous cell carcinoma. TCRdb processed the PCR reads anew with MiXCR; each CDR3 protein has one entry. The repertoire holds just under 20,000 distinct CDR3 sequences, approximately 40% seen once, with approximately 19% in the top ten. The V end lost 7 bases, the J end lost 3 bases, and 16 bases lay between the germline ends. The CDR3 contains 15 residues. Material for sequencing was esophageal tumor tissue. The rearrangement links TRBV12-3 or TRBV12-4 to TRBJ2-1; possible D gene TRBD2, 7 bases. This TCR derives from a male donor with esophageal squamous cell carcinoma. The CDR3 is CASTRGRGYYNEQFF. Here the CDR3 DNA reads TGTGCCAGCACCAGAGGGAGGGGGTACTACAATGAGCAGTTCTTC.